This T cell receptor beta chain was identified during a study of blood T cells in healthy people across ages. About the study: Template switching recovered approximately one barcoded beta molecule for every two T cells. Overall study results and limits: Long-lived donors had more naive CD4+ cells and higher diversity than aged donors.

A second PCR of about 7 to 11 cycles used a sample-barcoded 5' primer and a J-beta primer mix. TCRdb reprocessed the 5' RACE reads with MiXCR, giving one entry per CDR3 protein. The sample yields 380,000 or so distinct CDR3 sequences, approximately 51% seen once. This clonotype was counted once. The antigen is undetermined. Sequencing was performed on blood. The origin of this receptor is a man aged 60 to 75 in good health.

CDR3 in amino acids: CASSYSNTPSYEQYF. DNA of the CDR3: TGTGCCAGCAGTTACTCTAACACCCCTTCCTACGAGCAGTACTTC. The V and J genes are TRBV6-5 and TRBJ2-7; D gene unclear. The CDR3 is 15 residues long. The ends were cut back, 0 bases at V and 1 base at J, with 10 bases in the middle. The germline CDR1 and CDR2 sequences are MNHEY and SVGAGI.